The TCR beta chain described here comes from a study of T cell responses to AZD1222 COVID-19 vaccine. Germline V gene data show CDR1 as KGHSY and CDR2 as FQNENV. The CDR3 runs 16 residues. Trimming shortened V by 4 bases and J by 8 bases, and 23 bases separated the two germline ends. The assay was immunoSEQ multiplex PCR, and TCRdb's table has in-frame clones only and misses some. Seen here are about 120,000 clones, 75% to 95% observed once, and the top ten hold 4% to 4.5%. The rearrangement joins TRBV16 to TRBJ1-2; TRBD1 is a possible D gene (5 bases). Specimen: peripheral blood, collected 28 days after the second dose of the MenACWY control vaccine. The receptor comes from an adult who received the MenACWY meningococcal vaccine as a control. The chain's CDR3 is CASSPSWTLAREGYTF. DNA for the CDR3: TGTGCCAGCAGCCCTTCCTGGACGCTGGCCAGGGAAGGCTACACCTTC. Complete variable domain (other parts from reference TRBV16 and TRBJ1-2): GEEVAQTPKHLVRGEGQKAKLYCAPIKGHSYVFWYQQVLKNEFKFLISFQNENVFDETGMPKERFSAKCLPNSPCSLEIQATKLEDSAVYFCASSPSWTLAREGYTFGSGTRLTVV.